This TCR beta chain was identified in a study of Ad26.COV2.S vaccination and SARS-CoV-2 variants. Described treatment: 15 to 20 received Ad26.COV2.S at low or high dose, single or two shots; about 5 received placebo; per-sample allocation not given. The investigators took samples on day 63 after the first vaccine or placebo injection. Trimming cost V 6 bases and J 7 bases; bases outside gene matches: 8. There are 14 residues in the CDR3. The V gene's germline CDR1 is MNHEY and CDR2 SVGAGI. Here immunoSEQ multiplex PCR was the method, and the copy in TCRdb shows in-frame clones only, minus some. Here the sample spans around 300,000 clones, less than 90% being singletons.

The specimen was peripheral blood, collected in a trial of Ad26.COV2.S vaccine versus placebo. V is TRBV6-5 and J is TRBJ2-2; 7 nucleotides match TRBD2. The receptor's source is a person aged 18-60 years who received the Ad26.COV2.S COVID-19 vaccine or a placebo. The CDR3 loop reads CASRRSGEGGELFF. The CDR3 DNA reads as TGTGCCAGCAGGCGTTCGGGGGAGGGCGGGGAGCTGTTTTTT.